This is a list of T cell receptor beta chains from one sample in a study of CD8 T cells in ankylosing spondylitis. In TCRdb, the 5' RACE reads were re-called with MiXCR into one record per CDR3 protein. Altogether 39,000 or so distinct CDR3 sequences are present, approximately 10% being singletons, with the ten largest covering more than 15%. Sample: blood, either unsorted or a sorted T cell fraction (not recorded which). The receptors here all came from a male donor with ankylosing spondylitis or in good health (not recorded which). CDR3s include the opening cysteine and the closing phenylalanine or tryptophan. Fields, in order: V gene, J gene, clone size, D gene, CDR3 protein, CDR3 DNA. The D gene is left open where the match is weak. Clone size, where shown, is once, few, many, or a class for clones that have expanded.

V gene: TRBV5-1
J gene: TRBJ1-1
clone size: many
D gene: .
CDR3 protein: CASSLDSQNTEAFF
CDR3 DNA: TGCGCCAGCAGCCTGGACAGCCAGAACACTGAAGCTTTCTTT

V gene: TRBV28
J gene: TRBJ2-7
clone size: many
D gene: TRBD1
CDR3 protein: CASSTPDRVDYEQYF
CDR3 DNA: TGTGCCAGCAGCACCCCGGACAGGGTGGACTACGAGCAGTACTTC

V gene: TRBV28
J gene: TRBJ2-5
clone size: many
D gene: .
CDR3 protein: CASRTGWIGETQYF
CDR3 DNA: TGTGCCAGCAGAACAGGGTGGATTGGAGAGACCCAGTACTTC

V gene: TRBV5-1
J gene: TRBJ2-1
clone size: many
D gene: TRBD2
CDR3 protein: CASSPRLAGKNEQFF
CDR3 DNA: TGCGCCAGCAGCCCCAGACTAGCGGGAAAGAATGAGCAGTTCTTC

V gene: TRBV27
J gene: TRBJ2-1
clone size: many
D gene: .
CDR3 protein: CASSLLGLAGNEQFF
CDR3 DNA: TGTGCCAGCAGTTTATTGGGCCTAGCAGGGAATGAGCAGTTCTTC

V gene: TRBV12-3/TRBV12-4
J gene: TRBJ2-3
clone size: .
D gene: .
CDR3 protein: CASIKDGGSNQAQYF
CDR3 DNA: TGTGCCAGCATCAAGGACGGGGGTAGCAATCAGGCCCAGTATTTT

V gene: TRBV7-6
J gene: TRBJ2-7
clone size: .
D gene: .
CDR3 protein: CASSQSLSYEQYF
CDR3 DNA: TGTGCCAGCAGCCAAAGTCTCTCCTACGAGCAGTACTTC

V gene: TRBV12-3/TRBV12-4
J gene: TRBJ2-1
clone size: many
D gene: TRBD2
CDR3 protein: CASSLSGIYNEQFF
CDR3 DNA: TGTGCCAGCAGTTTAAGCGGGATCTACAATGAGCAGTTCTTC

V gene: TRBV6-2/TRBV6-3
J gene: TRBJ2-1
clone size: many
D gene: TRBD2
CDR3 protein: CASSMRGSSYNEQFF
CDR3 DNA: TGTGCCAGCAGCATGCGGGGGAGCTCCTACAATGAGCAGTTCTTC

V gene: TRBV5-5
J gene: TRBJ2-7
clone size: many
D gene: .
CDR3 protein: CASSLEGALPAYEQYF
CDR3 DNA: TGTGCCAGCAGCTTGGAAGGGGCCCTGCCTGCTTACGAGCAGTACTTC

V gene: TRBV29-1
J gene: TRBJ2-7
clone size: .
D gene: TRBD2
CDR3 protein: CSVPSGGPYEQYF
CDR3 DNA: TGCAGCGTTCCTAGCGGGGGGCCCTACGAGCAGTACTTC

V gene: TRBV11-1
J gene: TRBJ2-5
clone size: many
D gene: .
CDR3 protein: CASSPQTDQETQYF
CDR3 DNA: TGTGCCAGCAGCCCGCAGACGGACCAAGAGACCCAGTACTTC

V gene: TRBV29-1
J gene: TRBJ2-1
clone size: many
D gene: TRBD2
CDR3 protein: CSVVGGRGMDEQFF
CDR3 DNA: TGCAGCGTTGTCGGCGGGAGAGGTATGGATGAGCAGTTCTTC

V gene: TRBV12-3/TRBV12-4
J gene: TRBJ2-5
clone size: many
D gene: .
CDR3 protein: CASSGQLGTQYF
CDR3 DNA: TGTGCCAGCAGTGGACAGCTGGGGACCCAGTACTTC

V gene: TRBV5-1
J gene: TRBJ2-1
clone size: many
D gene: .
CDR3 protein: CASSLLDYNEQFF
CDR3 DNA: TGCGCCAGCAGCTTACTAGACTACAATGAGCAGTTCTTC

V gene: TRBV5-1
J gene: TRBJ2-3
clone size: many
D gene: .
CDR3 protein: CASSFGQGGTDTQYF
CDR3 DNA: TGCGCCAGCAGCTTTGGTCAGGGTGGCACAGATACGCAGTATTTT

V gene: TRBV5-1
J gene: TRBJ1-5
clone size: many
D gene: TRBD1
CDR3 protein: CASSLDLTGGTQPQHF
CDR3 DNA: TGCGCCAGCAGCTTAGATCTGACAGGGGGTACTCAGCCCCAGCATTTT

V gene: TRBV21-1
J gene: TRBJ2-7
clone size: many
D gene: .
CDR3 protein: CASSKDYSLVSYEQYF
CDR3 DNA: TGTGCCAGCAGCAAAGACTACAGTTTGGTCTCCTACGAGCAGTACTTC

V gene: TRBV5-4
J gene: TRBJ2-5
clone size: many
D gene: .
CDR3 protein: CASSSYFGGRETQYF
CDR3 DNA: TGTGCCAGCAGCAGTTATTTCGGAGGGAGAGAGACCCAGTACTTC

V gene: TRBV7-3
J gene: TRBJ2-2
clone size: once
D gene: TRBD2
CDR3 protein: CASSGLAEGLTGELFF
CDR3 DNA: TGTGCCAGCAGTGGACTAGCGGAGGGGTTGACCGGGGAGCTGTTTTTT

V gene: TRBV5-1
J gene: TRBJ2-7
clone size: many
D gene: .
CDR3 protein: CASSLAVGGSYEQYF
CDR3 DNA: TGCGCCAGCAGCTTGGCGGTGGGAGGATCCTACGAGCAGTACTTC

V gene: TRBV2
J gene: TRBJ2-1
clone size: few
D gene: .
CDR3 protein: CASSLLGLASHNEQFF
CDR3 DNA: TGTGCCAGCAGTCTATTAGGTCTAGCTTCTCACAATGAGCAGTTCTTC